A single T cell receptor (beta chain) is shown here with its context. Germline and junction disagree at one end, which may indicate a read error. These data come from a study of tumor-infiltrating lymphocytes in primary liver carcinoma. Study-wide context: Patients comprised men and women whose ages fell between 30 and 69 years.

Production of TCR beta cDNA used approximately 0.55 ug total RNA together with a constant-region primer. Nested multiplex PCR, run for three rounds with slightly modified ARM-PCR, yielded TCR beta libraries. For roughly 10 cycles apiece, the opening two PCR rounds ran with TRBV1-TRBV30 forward primers and a C-beta reverse primer. Using its own MiXCR run on the multiplex PCR reads, TCRdb lists one record per CDR3 protein. Here the sample spans approximately 340,000 distinct CDR3 sequences, less than 70% being singletons. CDR3 length: 13 residues. Germline loops: CDR1 SGHVS, CDR2 FQNEAQ. Researchers drew blood RNA from unsorted whole blood and extracted germline DNA as well.

This clonotype was obtained from a man aged 40-50 years with primary liver carcinoma and hepatitis B virus infection. Sequenced: peripheral blood. The V gene is TRBV7-8, the J gene TRBJ2-2, with D possibly matching TRBD2 (7 bases). The CDR3 DNA sequence: TGTGCCAGCAGCATAACAGGGAGGGGGGAGATGTTTTTT. Amino acids: CASSITGRGEMFF.